Shown below are 4 T cell receptor beta chains from a single sample sequenced in a study of regulatory T cells in long-lasting Graves disease. Sequencing libraries for TCR beta were prepared with iRepertoire HTBI primers and Arm-PCR of CDR3 regions. TCRdb reprocessed the multiplex PCR reads via MiXCR and lists one record per CDR3 protein. The data contain about 470,000 distinct CDR3 sequences, 20% to 25% of them singletons. Specified time point: persistent/refractory GD, antithyroid drugs over 5 years with positive TRAb. Following extraction of RNA from PBMCs, that RNA was used to make the TCR library. Sequences were derived from peripheral blood mononuclear cells (PBMCs), sampled when the disease was refractory, from a patient treated with antithyroid drugs. The receptor source for this set is a female donor with Graves disease.

This clonotype was detected many times. The V and J genes are TRBV7-3 and TRBJ2-5, with D perhaps matching TRBD2 (8 bases). In germline, CDR1 is SGHTA, CDR2 FQGTGA. The CDR3 is made up of 16 amino acids. V shed 4 bases and J shed 3 bases, with 18 bases lying between them. This chain's CDR3 is CASSSPGGGREETQYF. CDR3 DNA: TGTGCCAGCAGCTCCCCGGGAGGGGGCAGGGAAGAGACCCAGTACTTC.

Ten or more counts support this clonotype. This chain joins TRBV28 and TRBJ2-5, with 9 bases fitting TRBD1. V was pared by 6 bases and J by 3 bases, with 2 bases of the junction left unmatched. The CDR3 runs 13 residues. Germline-derived CDR1 and CDR2 are MDHEN and SYDVKM. The CDR3 loop reads CASSRDREETQYF. As DNA, the CDR3 is TGTGCCAGCAGCCGGGACAGGGAAGAGACCCAGTACTTC.

The chain links TRBV4-3 to TRBJ2-7; D uncertain. CDR1 is LGHNA, CDR2 YSLEER, per germline. V lost 0 bases, J lost 3 bases, and 9 bases lay in between. The CDR3 sequence is 14 residues long. The CDR3 region is CASSQDGYGYEQYF. DNA of the CDR3: TGCGCCAGCAGCCAAGATGGCTACGGCTACGAGCAGTACTTC.

Ten or more counts support this clonotype. CDR3 amino acids: CASSSSENTEAFF. The CDR3 coding sequence is TGTGCCAGCAGTTCGTCAGAGAACACTGAAGCTTTCTTT. J is TRBJ1-1 and V is TRBV12-3 or TRBV12-4; D unclear. V was pared by 4 bases and J by 1 base, with 7 bases between. The CDR3 has 13 amino acids.